This is a list of T cell receptor beta chains from one sample in a study of blood T cells in healthy people across ages. TCRdb called the 5' RACE reads again in MiXCR, with one record for every CDR3 protein. This table has some 1,800,000 distinct CDR3 sequences, 35% to 50% appearing once. The sequenced material came from blood. These receptors all come from a human donor in good health. Each CDR3 is given without its conserved first and last residue. Fields, in order: CDR3 protein, V gene.

CDR3 protein: ASSLSDSTYEQY
V gene: TRBV11-2

CDR3 protein: ASSQDTSLGTDTQY
V gene: TRBV4-3

CDR3 protein: ASSLGTSGYNEQF
V gene: TRBV7-3

CDR3 protein: SVVIQGGDQPQH
V gene: TRBV29-1

CDR3 protein: SAEAGPTYNEQF
V gene: TRBV20-1

CDR3 protein: SAHGGENYEQY
V gene: TRBV20-1

CDR3 protein: ASSRQFQETQY
V gene: TRBV12-3/TRBV12-4

CDR3 protein: ASSLRGASTKNIQY
V gene: TRBV12-3/TRBV12-4

CDR3 protein: SARFGVGETQY
V gene: TRBV20-1

CDR3 protein: ASRQGPFQPQH
V gene: TRBV7-2

CDR3 protein: ASSTNRGGNQPQH
V gene: TRBV11-2

CDR3 protein: ASSYSRSIGWYEQY
V gene: TRBV6-2/TRBV6-3

CDR3 protein: ASRYLPGQGGYT
V gene: TRBV12-3/TRBV12-4

CDR3 protein: ATSDSGANIQY
V gene: TRBV24-1

CDR3 protein: ASGTTVYEQY
V gene: TRBV9

CDR3 protein: ASSLVGGTSGYNEQF
V gene: TRBV7-2

CDR3 protein: ASSPDRQNTEAF
V gene: TRBV5-1

CDR3 protein: ASSLDQAGANVLT
V gene: TRBV5-1

CDR3 protein: ASSYSIGELNTEAF
V gene: TRBV6-5

CDR3 protein: ASSEPHRVTYNEQF
V gene: TRBV6-4

CDR3 protein: ASSIVQPGTDTQY
V gene: TRBV6-6

CDR3 protein: ASSQELDTGLGYT
V gene: TRBV4-3

CDR3 protein: ASSPPSYSGRLSDTQY
V gene: TRBV5-1

CDR3 protein: ASSQRGVTGTQY
V gene: TRBV6-2/TRBV6-3

CDR3 protein: ASSSWGVGGTEAF
V gene: TRBV6-2/TRBV6-3

CDR3 protein: ASSHPLAGDSYEQY
V gene: TRBV4-2

CDR3 protein: ASSLLVGAGTWGWDEQF
V gene: TRBV12-3/TRBV12-4